These 22 T cell receptor beta chains came from one sample sequenced in a study of T cell responses to AZD1222 COVID-19 vaccine. Clones were read by immunoSEQ multiplex PCR, and TCRdb kept only the in-frame ones, dropping some. Of some 150,000 clones detected, approximately 90% appear once; the ten largest clones hold approximately 1.4%. Material: peripheral blood, obtained 28 days after the second AZD1222 dose. The receptors come from an adult who received the AZD1222 COVID-19 vaccine.

This chain links TRBV6-5 with TRBJ1-2, with D possibly being TRBD1 (6 bases). CDR3 length equals 13 residues. From germline, CDR1 is MNHEY and CDR2 SVGAGI. The V end was cut by 5 bases, the J end by 6 bases, with 13 bases between. The CDR3 nucleotides are TGTGCCAGCAGTCCCAGGGGTGGGCATGGCTACACCTTC. Residues: CASSPRGGHGYTF.

The J gene is TRBJ2-3, the V gene TRBV25-1, with D possibly being TRBD2 (5 bases). Per the germline V gene, CDR1 is MGHDK and CDR2 is SYGVNS. CDR3 length equals 14 residues. Trimming stripped 1 base from V and 6 bases from J, with 11 bases between. The CDR3 sequence is CASSESGGLDTQYF. The CDR3 bases are TGTGCCAGCAGTGAATCGGGTGGACTTGATACGCAGTATTTT.

V usage is TRBV19 and J usage is TRBJ1-1; maybe TRBD1 (6 bases). Germline V gene lookup returns CDR1 LNHDA and CDR2 SQIVND (reference sequence). CDR3 size: 15 residues. V was cut by 4 bases and J by 0 bases, with 12 bases left in between. CDR3 sequence: CASSKTGNMNTEAFF. The DNA for the CDR3 is TGTGCCAGTAGTAAGACAGGCAACATGAACACTGAAGCTTTCTTT.

The chain joins TRBV19 to TRBJ2-1, with 11 bases fitting TRBD2. Germline CDR1 is LNHDA and CDR2 is SQIVND (reference sequence). V lost 7 bases to trimming and J lost 4 bases; unmatched junction nucleotides: 12. This CDR3 is 17 amino acids long. Here the CDR3 reads CASTKRASGGTYNEQFF. DNA of the CDR3: TGTGCCAGTACCAAGCGGGCTAGCGGGGGGACTTACAATGAGCAGTTCTTC.

The chain uses TRBV5-6 and TRBJ1-2; TRBD1 aligns across 8 bases. CDR1 SGHDT and CDR2 YYEEEE come from the germline V gene. V was pared by 4 bases and J by 8 bases, with 13 bases of the junction left unmatched. The CDR3 is made up of 15 amino acids. The CDR3, as DNA: TGTGCCAGCAGCCGAATTAAACAGGGGGTGTTCGGCTACACCTTC. It yields the protein CASSRIKQGVFGYTF.

This clone was counted once. The CDR3 bases are TGTGCCAGCAGCTTGGCCGGGTTCGTCTACGAGCAGTACTTC. Encoded protein: CASSLAGFVYEQYF. The J gene is TRBJ2-7, the V gene TRBV5-5; D is unresolved. V lost 0 bases and J lost 3, with 10 bases in between. Germline-derived CDR1 and CDR2 are SGHKS and YYEKEE (reference sequence). The CDR3 has 14 residues. Complete variable domain (other parts from reference TRBV5-5 and TRBJ2-7): DAGVTQSPTHLIKTRGQQVTLRCSPISGHKSVSWYQQVLGQGPQFIFQYYEKEERGRGNFPDRFSARQFPNYSSELNVNALLLGDSALYLCASSLAGFVYEQYFGPGTRLTVT.

This clone was observed a single time. V usage is TRBV9 and J usage is TRBJ1-3; D unclear. The CDR3 extends over 17 amino acids. The germline CDR1 and CDR2 sequences are SGDLS and YYNGEE. Trimming removed 3 bases from V and 0 bases from J, with 16 bases in between. The CDR3 coding sequence is TGTGCCAGCAGCGGGCGGACTCCCGGTTTCTCTGGAAACACCATATATTTT. Translating it yields CASSGRTPGFSGNTIYF.

The chain uses TRBV11-3 and TRBJ1-1; D may be TRBD1 (5 bases). The CDR3 sequence is 15 residues long. The V end was cut by 2 bases, the J end by 0 bases, with 10 bases between. The germline V gene encodes CDR1 SGHNT and CDR2 YENEEA. The CDR3 DNA reads TGTGCCAGCAGCTTATCCCGGGGACTGAACACTGAAGCTTTCTTT. The encoded protein is CASSLSRGLNTEAFF.

A single count supports this clone. The chain links TRBV7-9 to TRBJ2-1, with TRBD2 matching 12 bases. Germline V CDR1 and CDR2: SEHNR, FQNEAQ (reference sequence). J was trimmed by 3 bases and V by 5 bases; bases with no gene match: 14. This CDR3 is built from 19 residues. CDR3 sequence reads: CASSHTSGGIPPFYNEQFF. For the CDR3, the DNA is TGTGCCAGCAGCCACACTAGCGGGGGGATTCCCCCTTTCTACAATGAGCAGTTCTTC. Drawing the rest from reference TRBV7-9 and TRBJ2-1, the complete variable domain is DTGVSQNPRHKITKRGQNVTFRCDPISEHNRLYWYRQTLGQGPEFLTYFQNEAQLEKSRLLSDRFSAERPKGSFSTLEIQRTEQGDSAMYLCASSHTSGGIPPFYNEQFFGPGTRLTVL.

In regard to this clone: At one boundary the junction diverges from the germline segment, which might be a read error. The rearrangement uses TRBV7-2 and TRBJ2-1; D possibly matches TRBD1 or TRBD2 (7 bases each). This CDR3 comprises 15 residues. Germline CDR1 is SGHTA and CDR2 is FQGNSA. The CDR3 DNA is TGTGCCAGCAGCCCAGGGGGGGCGGGCTACAGTGAGCAGTTCTTC. The encoded protein is CASSPGGAGYSEQFF.

This chain links TRBV6-1 with TRBJ1-1; TRBD1 aligns across 9 bases. The CDR3 is 17 residues long. Looked up from germline, CDR1 is MNHNS and CDR2 is SASEGT. The ends lost 4 bases at V and 5 bases at J; junction bases unmatched: 14. CDR3 in DNA: TGTGCCAGCAGTGTAGGGGGGACAGGGAAAGGAAGGACTGAAGCTTTCTTT. Its protein product is CASSVGGTGKGRTEAFF.

The chain carries TRBV19 and TRBJ1-5, with TRBD1 as a possible D gene (5 bases). This CDR3 spans 14 amino acids. Between the trimmed V and J ends, which lost 4 bases and 6 bases, there was a span of 13 bases. Germline CDR1 LNHDA, CDR2 SQIVND (reference sequence). In DNA, the CDR3 is TGTGCCAGTAGTACGCAGGGTCGGAGTCAGCCCCAGCATTTT. Translated: CASSTQGRSQPQHF.

The chain links TRBV11-2 to TRBJ1-6; maybe TRBD1 (6 bases). This CDR3 comprises 16 residues. Germline lookup yields CDR1 SGHAT and CDR2 FQNNGV. V lost 5 bases, J lost 4 bases, and 15 bases lay in between. CDR3 coding DNA: TGTGCCAGCAGCCCCTCCCAGGGGCAGTATAATTCACCCCTCCACTTT. Translating gives CASSPSQGQYNSPLHF.

The chain employs TRBV12-3 or TRBV12-4 and TRBJ2-7; maybe TRBD2 (6 bases). The CDR3 runs to 13 residues. V was trimmed by 3 bases and J by 3 bases, leaving 9 bases between them. The CDR3 DNA reads TGTGCCAGCAGTTTGACTAGTAACTACGAGCAGTACTTC. Translation: CASSLTSNYEQYF.

This rearrangement joins TRBV27 to TRBJ1-2; no firm D call. This CDR3 spans 15 amino acids. CDR1 and CDR2 (germline): MNHEY, SMNVEV (reference sequence). V was trimmed by 5 bases and J by 6 bases, leaving 19 bases between them. CDR3 amino acids: CASSPRQASGNGYTF. Here the CDR3 DNA reads TGTGCCAGCAGTCCACGGCAGGCCAGTGGCAATGGCTACACCTTC.

The rearrangement links TRBV7-3 to TRBJ2-1, with D possibly called TRBD1 or TRBD2 (5 bases each). This CDR3 has 16 amino acids. V lost 2 bases to trimming and J lost 0 bases, with 11 bases between them. The V gene's germline CDR1 is SGHTA and CDR2 FQGTGA. This CDR3 reads CASSLGGGVSYNEQFF. The CDR3 DNA follows: TGTGCCAGCAGCTTAGGGGGTGGCGTCTCCTACAATGAGCAGTTCTTC.

The CDR3 nucleotides are TGTGCCAGCAGGCCGGAAGGGTACACTGAAGCTTTCTTT. Amino acids: CASRPEGYTEAFF. V and J are TRBV6-5 and TRBJ1-1; D gene unclear. Trimming stripped 6 bases from V and 3 bases from J, with 11 bases between. The CDR3 loop spans 13 amino acids. Looked up from germline, CDR1 is MNHEY and CDR2 is SVGAGI.

The CDR3 DNA is TGTGCCAGTAGGGGGGTTGAGACAGCCGCCAACTATGGCTACACCTTC. Protein product: CASRGVETAANYGYTF. The genes are TRBV19 and TRBJ1-2, with a tentative D call TRBD1 (5 bases). The CDR3 is made up of 16 amino acids. Between the trimmed V and J ends, which lost 6 bases and 2 bases, there was a span of 19 bases. CDR1 is LNHDA, CDR2 SQIVND, per germline (reference sequence).

The J gene is TRBJ2-2, the V gene TRBV6-6; D is possibly TRBD1 (6 bases). Germline loops: CDR1 MNHNY, CDR2 SVGAGI (reference sequence). The CDR3 covers 17 residues. V was pared by 5 bases and J by 0 bases, with 16 bases between. In DNA, the CDR3 is TGTGCCAGCAGTCCAATCCGGGACACCTCGAACACCGGGGAGCTGTTTTTT. As protein: CASSPIRDTSNTGELFF.

The rearrangement joins TRBV19 to TRBJ1-1; TRBD1 aligns across 7 bases. V shed 4 bases and J 4 bases; nucleotides not matched to a gene: 6. Germline V gene sequence: CDR1 LNHDA, CDR2 SQIVND (reference sequence). The CDR3 runs 14 residues. CDR3 nucleotide sequence: TGTGCCAGTAGTACCCGACAGGGAAGCACTGAAGCTTTCTTT. Residues: CASSTRQGSTEAFF.

V is TRBV18 and J is TRBJ1-4, with D perhaps matching TRBD1 (6 bases). CDR1 and CDR2 from the germline V gene are KGHSH and LQKENI. There are 17 residues in the CDR3. Deletions cut 4 bases from V and 0 bases from J, with 15 bases between. CDR3 sequence: CASSQRGVAATNEKLFF. In DNA, the CDR3 is TGTGCCAGCTCACAAAGGGGGGTAGCTGCAACTAATGAAAAACTGTTTTTT. Full variable domain (rest looked up from reference TRBV18 and TRBJ1-4): NAGVMQNPRHLVRRRGQEARLRCSPMKGHSHVYWYRQLPEEGLKFMVYLQKENIIDESGMPKERFSAEFPKEGPSILRIQQVVRGDSAAYFCASSQRGVAATNEKLFFGSGTQLSVL.

The chain combines TRBV3-1 (or the pseudogene TRBV3-2) with TRBJ2-4; no definite D call. The V gene lost 4 bases and the J gene lost 6 bases, with 13 bases spanning the gap. CDR1 and CDR2 (germline): LGHDT, YNNKEL (reference sequence). The CDR3 is 14 amino acids. CDR3 sequence reads: CASSPKALGNIQYF. Written as DNA, the CDR3 is TGTGCCAGCAGCCCAAAAGCGTTGGGAAACATTCAGTACTTC.